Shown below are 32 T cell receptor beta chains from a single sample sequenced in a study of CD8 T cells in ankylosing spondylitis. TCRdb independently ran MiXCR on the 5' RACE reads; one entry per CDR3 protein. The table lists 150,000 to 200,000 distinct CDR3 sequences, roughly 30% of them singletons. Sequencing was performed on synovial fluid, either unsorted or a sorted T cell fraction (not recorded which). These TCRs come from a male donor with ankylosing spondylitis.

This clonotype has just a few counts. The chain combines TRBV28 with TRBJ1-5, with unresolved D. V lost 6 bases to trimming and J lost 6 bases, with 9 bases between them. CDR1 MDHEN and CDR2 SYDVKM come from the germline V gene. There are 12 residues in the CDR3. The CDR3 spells CASSLAGQPQHF. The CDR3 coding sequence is TGTGCCAGCAGCTTGGCCGGTCAGCCCCAGCATTTT.

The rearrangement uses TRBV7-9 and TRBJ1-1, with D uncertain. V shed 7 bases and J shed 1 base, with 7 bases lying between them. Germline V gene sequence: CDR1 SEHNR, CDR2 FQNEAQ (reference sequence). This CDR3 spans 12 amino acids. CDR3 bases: TGTGCCAGCACCACAGCGAACACTGAAGCTTTCTTT. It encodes CASTTANTEAFF.

The CDR3: CASSQSEPGTSGSTDTQYF. DNA for the CDR3: TGTGCCAGCAGCCAATCGGAGCCCGGGACTAGCGGTAGCACAGATACGCAGTATTTT. The J gene is TRBJ2-3, the V gene TRBV3-1, with 11 bases that match TRBD2. Germline V gene sequence: CDR1 LGHDT, CDR2 YNNKEL (reference sequence). There are 19 residues in the CDR3. V was pared by 2 bases and J by 0 bases, with 10 bases of the junction left unmatched.

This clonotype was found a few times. The CDR3 loop reads CASSSRLGQGTDTQYF. As DNA, the CDR3 is TGTGCCAGCAGTTCCCGCTTGGGACAGGGGACAGATACGCAGTATTTT. The chain is built from TRBV11-3 and TRBJ2-3; 10 bases map to TRBD1. Germline CDR1 reads SGHNT; CDR2 reads YENEEA. J gave up 3 bases and V 6 bases, and 9 bases lay outside the gene matches. This CDR3 region has 16 residues.

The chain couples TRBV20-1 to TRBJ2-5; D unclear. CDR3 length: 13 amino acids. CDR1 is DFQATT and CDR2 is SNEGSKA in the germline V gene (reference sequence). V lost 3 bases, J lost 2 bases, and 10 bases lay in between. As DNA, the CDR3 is TGCAGTGCTAGTATACGGAATCAAGAGACCCAGTACTTC. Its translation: CSASIRNQETQYF.

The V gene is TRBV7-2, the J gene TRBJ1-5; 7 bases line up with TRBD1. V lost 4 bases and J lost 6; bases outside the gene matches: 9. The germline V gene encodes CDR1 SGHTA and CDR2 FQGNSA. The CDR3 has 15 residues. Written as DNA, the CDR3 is TGTGCCAGCAGCTACCAGGGATCAGGGGGTCAGCCCCAGCATTTT. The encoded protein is CASSYQGSGGQPQHF. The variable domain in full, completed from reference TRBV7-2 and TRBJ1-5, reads GAGVSQSPSNKVTEKGKDVELRCDPISGHTALYWYRQSLGQGLEFLIYFQGNSAPDKSGLPSDRFSAERTGGSVSTLTIQRTQQEDSAVYLCASSYQGSGGQPQHFGDGTRLSIL.

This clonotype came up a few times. The CDR3 reads CASSLAPGQETQYF. The CDR3 nucleotides read TGTGCCAGCAGCTTAGCCCCGGGCCAAGAGACCCAGTACTTC. The V and J genes are TRBV7-2 and TRBJ2-5; D unresolved. Germline V CDR1 and CDR2: SGHTA, FQGNSA. V lost 0 bases and J lost 1, with 6 bases in between. The length of the CDR3 is 14 residues.

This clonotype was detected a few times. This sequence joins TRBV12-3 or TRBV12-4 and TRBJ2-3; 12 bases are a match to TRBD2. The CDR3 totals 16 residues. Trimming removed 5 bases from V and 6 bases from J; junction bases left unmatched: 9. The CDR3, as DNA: TGTGCCAGCAGTCCCTGGACTAGCGGGGCGGCGGATACGCAGTATTTT. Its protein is CASSPWTSGAADTQYF.

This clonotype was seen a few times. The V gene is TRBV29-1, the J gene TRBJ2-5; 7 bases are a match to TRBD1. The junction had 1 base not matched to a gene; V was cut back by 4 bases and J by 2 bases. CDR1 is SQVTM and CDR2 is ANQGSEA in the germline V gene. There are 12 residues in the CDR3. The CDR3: CSVAGQQETQYF. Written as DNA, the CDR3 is TGCAGCGTTGCGGGACAGCAAGAGACCCAGTACTTC.

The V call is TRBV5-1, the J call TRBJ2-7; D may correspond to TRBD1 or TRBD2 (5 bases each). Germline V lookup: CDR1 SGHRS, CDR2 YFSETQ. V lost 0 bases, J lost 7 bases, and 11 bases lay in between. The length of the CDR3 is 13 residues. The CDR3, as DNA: TGCGCCAGCAGCTTGGGAGGCAGGGAGGAGCAGTACTTC. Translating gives CASSLGGREEQYF.

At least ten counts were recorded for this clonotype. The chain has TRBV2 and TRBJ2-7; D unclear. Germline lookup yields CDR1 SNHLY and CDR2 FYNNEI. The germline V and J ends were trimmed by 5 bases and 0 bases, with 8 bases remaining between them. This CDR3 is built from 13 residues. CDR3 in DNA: TGTGCCAGCAGTCCCCGCAGCTCCTACGAGCAGTACTTC. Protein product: CASSPRSSYEQYF.

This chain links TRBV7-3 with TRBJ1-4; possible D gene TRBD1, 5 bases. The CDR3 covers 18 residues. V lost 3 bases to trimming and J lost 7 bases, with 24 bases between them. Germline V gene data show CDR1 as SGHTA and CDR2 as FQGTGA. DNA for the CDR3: TGTGCCAGCAGCTTTAACGGGGACCGAGCCCCGTCAAGTGAAAAACTGTTTTTT. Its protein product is CASSFNGDRAPSSEKLFF.

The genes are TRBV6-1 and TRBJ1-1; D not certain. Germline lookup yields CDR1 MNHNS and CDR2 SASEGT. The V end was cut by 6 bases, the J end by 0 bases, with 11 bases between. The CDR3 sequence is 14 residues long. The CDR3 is CASSLLEMNTEAFF. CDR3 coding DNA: TGTGCCAGCAGCCTCCTGGAAATGAACACTGAAGCTTTCTTT.

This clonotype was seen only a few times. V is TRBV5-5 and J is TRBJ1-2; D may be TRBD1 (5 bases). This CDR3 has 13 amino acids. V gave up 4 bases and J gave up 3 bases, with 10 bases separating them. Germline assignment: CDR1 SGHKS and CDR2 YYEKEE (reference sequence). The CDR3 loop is CASSRGGDYGYTF. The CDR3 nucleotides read TGTGCCAGCAGCAGGGGCGGAGACTATGGCTACACCTTC.

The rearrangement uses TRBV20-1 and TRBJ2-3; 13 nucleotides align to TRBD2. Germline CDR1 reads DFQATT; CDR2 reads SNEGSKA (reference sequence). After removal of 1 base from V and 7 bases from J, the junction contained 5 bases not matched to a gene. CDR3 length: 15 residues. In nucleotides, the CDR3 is TGCAGTGCTAGAGGGGGACTAGCGGGGATATATACGCAGTATTTT. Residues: CSARGGLAGIYTQYF.

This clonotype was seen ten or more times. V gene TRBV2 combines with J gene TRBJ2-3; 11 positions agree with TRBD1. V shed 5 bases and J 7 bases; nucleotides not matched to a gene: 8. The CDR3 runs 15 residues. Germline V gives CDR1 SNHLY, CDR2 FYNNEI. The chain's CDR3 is CASSPDRGRENTQYF. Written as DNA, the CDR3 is TGTGCCAGCAGTCCGGACAGGGGGCGCGAAAATACGCAGTATTTT.

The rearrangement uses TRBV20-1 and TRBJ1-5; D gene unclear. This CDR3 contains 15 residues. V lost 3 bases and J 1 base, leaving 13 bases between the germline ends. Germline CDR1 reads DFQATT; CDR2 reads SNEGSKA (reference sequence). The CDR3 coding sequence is TGCAGTGCTAGCCGAGCCGAGGCAAGCAATCAGCCCCAGCATTTT. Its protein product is CSASRAEASNQPQHF.

The CDR3 loop reads CASSPSPGQGHEKLFF. CDR3 DNA sequence: TGTGCCAGCAGTCCCTCCCCGGGACAGGGGCATGAAAAACTGTTTTTT. The chain links TRBV12-3 or TRBV12-4 to TRBJ1-4, with 10 bases lining up with TRBD1. The CDR3 runs to 16 residues. The V segment lost 5 bases and the J segment 6 bases; nucleotides outside the gene matches: 9.

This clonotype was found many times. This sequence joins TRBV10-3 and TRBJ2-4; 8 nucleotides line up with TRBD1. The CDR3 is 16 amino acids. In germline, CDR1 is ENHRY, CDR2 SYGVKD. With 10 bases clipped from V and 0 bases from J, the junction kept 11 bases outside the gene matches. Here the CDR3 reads CATSGQEFLAKNIQYF. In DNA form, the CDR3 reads TGTGCCACCTCGGGACAGGAATTTCTAGCCAAAAACATTCAGTACTTC.

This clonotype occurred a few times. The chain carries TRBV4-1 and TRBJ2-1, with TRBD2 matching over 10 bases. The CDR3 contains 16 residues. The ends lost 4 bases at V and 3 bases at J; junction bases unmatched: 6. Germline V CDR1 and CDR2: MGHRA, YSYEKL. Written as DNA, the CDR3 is TGCGCCAGCAGCCGAACACTAGCGGGGAACTACAATGAGCAGTTCTTC. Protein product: CASSRTLAGNYNEQFF.

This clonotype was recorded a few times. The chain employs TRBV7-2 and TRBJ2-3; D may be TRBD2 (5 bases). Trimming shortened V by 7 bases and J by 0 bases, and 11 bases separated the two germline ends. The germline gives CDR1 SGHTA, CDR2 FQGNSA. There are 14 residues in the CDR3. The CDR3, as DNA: TGTGCCAGCACTTGGGAGATTAGCACAGATACGCAGTATTTT. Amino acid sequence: CASTWEISTDTQYF.

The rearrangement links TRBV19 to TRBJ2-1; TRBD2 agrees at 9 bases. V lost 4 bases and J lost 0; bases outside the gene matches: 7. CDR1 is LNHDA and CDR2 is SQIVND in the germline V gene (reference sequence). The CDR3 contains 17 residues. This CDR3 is CASSKLAGRSSYNEQFF. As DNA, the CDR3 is TGTGCCAGTAGTAAACTAGCGGGTAGGAGCTCCTACAATGAGCAGTTCTTC.

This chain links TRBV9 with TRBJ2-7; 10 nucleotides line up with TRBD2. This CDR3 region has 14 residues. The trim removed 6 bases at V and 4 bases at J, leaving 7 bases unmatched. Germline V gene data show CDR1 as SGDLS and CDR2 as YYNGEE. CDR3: CASTPGLAPYEQYF. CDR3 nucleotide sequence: TGTGCCAGCACCCCGGGACTAGCGCCGTACGAGCAGTACTTC.

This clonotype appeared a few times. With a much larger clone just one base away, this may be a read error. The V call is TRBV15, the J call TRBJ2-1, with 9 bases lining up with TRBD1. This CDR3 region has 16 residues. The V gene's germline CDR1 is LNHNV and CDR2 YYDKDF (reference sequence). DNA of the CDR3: TGTGTCACCAGCAGATTGACAGGGGGAGGCTATGGTGAGCAGTTCTTC. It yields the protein CVTSRLTGGGYGEQFF.

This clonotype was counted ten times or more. The CDR3: CASSPPSTDTQYF. In DNA form, the CDR3 reads TGTGCCAGCAGCCCCCCTAGCACAGATACGCAGTATTTT. The rearrangement uses TRBV18 and TRBJ2-3, with D unclear. The V gene lost 8 bases and the J gene lost 0 bases, with 9 bases spanning the gap. The CDR3 is 13 amino acids. Germline CDR1 is KGHSH and CDR2 is LQKENI.

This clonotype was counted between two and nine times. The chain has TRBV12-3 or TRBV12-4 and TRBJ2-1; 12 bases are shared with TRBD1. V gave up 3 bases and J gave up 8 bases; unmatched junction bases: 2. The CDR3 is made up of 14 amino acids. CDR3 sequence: CASSLGTGGYEQFF. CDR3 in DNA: TGTGCCAGCAGTTTGGGGACAGGGGGCTATGAGCAGTTCTTC.

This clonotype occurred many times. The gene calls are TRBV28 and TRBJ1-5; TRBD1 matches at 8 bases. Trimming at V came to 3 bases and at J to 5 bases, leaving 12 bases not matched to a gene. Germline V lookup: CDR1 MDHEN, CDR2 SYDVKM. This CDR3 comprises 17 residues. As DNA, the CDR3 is TGTGCCAGCAGTTTGACTGGGAGCCAGGGGGCCCATCAGCCCCAGCATTTT. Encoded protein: CASSLTGSQGAHQPQHF.

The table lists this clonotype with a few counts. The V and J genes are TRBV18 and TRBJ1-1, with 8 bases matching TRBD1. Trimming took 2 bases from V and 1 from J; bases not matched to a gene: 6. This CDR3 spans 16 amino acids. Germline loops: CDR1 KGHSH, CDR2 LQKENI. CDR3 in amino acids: CASSPNPTGANTEAFF. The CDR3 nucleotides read TGTGCCAGCTCACCAAACCCGACAGGGGCGAACACTGAAGCTTTCTTT.

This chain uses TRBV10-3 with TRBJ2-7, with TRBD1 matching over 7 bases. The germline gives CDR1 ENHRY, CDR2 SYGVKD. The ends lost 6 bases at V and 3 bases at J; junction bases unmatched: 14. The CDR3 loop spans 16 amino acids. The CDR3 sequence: CAISAQQTGQLYEQYF. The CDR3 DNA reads TGTGCCATCAGCGCCCAACAAACGGGACAGCTCTACGAGCAGTACTTC.

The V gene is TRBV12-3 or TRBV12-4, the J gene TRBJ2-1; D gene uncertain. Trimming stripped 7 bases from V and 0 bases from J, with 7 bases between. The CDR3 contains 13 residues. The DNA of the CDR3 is TGTGCCAGCACCCCGGTCTCCTACAATGAGCAGTTCTTC. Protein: CASTPVSYNEQFF.

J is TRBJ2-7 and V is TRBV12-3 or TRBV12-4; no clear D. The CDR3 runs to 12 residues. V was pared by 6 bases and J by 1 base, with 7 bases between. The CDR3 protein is CASSRWSYEQYF. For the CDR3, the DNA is TGTGCCAGCAGCAGGTGGTCCTACGAGCAGTACTTC.

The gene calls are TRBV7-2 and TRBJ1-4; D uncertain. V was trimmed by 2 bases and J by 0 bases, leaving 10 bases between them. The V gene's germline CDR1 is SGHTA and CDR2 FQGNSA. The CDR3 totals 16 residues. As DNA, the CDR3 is TGTGCCAGCAGCTTAATGGCGGGCGCAACTAATGAAAAACTGTTTTTT. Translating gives CASSLMAGATNEKLFF.